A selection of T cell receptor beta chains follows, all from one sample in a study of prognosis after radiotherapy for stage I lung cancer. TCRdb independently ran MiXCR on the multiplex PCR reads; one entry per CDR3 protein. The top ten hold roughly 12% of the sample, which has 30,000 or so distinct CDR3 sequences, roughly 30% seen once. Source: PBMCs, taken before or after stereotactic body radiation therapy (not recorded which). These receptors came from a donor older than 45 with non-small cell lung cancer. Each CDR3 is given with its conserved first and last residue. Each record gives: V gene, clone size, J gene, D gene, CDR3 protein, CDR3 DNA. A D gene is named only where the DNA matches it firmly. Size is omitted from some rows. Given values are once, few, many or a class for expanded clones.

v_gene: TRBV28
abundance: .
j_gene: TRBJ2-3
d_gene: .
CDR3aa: CASTPFSSGDAQYF
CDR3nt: TGTGCCAGTACCCCCTTCTCGTCGGGGGATGCGCAGTATTTT

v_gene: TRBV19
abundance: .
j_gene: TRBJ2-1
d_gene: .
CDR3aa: CASSPWGFSLNEQFF
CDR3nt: TGTGCCAGTAGTCCCTGGGGCTTCTCCCTAAATGAGCAGTTCTTC

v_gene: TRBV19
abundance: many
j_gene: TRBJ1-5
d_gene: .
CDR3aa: CASNNRVMGNQPQHF
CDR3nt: TGTGCCAGTAATAACCGAGTAATGGGCAATCAGCCCCAGCATTTT

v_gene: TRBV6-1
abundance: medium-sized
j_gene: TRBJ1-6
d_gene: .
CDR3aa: CASLEVGNSPLHF
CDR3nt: TGTGCCAGCCTGGAGGTTGGAAATTCACCCCTCCACTTT

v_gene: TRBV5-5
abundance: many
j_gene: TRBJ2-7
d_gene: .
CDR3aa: CASSLSGASGAGWTYEQYF
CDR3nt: TGTGCCAGCAGCTTGTCCGGCGCGTCAGGTGCAGGATGGACCTACGAGCAGTACTTC

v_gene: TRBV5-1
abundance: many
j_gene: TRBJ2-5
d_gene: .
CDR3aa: CASSLGAQETQYF
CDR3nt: TGCGCCAGCAGCTTGGGGGCCCAAGAGACCCAGTACTTC

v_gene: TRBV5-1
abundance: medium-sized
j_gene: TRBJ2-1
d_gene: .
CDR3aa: CASSLEGLYNEQFF
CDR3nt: TGCGCCAGCAGCTTGGAGGGGCTGTACAATGAGCAGTTCTTC

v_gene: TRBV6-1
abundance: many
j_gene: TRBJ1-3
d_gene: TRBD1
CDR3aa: CASRAQGSSGNTIYF
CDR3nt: TGTGCCAGCAGGGCACAGGGGAGCTCTGGAAACACCATATATTTT

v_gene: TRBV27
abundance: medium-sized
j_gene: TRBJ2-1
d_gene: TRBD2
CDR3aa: CASSSGLGEFF
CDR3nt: TGTGCCAGCAGTTCGGGACTAGGGGAGTTCTTC

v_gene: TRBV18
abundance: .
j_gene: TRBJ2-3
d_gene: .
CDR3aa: CASAATRLDSTEPQYF
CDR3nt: TGTGCCAGCGCCGCAACAAGGCTGGATAGCACAGAGCCGCAGTATTTT

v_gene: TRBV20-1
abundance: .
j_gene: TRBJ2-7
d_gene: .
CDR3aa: CSARHPDVSSYEQYF
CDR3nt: TGCAGTGCTAGACACCCGGACGTTAGCTCCTACGAGCAGTACTTC

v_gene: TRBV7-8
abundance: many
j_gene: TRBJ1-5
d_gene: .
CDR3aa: CASSLPAQPQHF
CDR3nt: TGTGCCAGCAGCTTACCAGCCCAGCCCCAGCATTTT

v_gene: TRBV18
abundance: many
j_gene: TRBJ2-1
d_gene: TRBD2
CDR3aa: CASSPLGAASGSYNEQFF
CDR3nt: TGTGCCAGCTCACCCCTGGGGGCGGCTAGCGGGAGCTACAATGAGCAGTTCTTC

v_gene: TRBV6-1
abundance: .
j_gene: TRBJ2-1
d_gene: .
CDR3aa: CASILKTGRGGNEQFF
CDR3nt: TGTGCCAGCATTTTGAAAACGGGCAGGGGCGGTAATGAGCAGTTCTTC

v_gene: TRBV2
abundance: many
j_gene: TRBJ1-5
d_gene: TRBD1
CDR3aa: CASSGEGASQPQHF
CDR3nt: TGTGCCAGCAGTGGTGAGGGGGCCTCTCAGCCCCAGCATTTT

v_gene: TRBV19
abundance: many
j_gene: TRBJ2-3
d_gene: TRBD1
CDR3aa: CASRKPDRTDTQYF
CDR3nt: TGTGCCAGTAGAAAGCCGGACAGGACAGATACGCAGTATTTT

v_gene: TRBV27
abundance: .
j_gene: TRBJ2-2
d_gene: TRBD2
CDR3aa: CASSLRRTSGRGDGEMFF
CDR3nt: TGTGCCAGCAGCCTACGGCGAACTAGCGGGAGAGGCGACGGGGAGATGTTTTTT

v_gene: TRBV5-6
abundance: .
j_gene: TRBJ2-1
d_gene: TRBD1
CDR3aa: CAISLEGTGYDEQFF
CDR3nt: TGTGCCATTAGCTTGGAAGGGACAGGGTATGATGAGCAGTTCTTC

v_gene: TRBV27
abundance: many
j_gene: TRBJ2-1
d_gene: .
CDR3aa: CASSLSWIFGEQFF
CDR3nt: TGTGCCAGCAGTTTATCGTGGATATTCGGTGAGCAGTTCTTC

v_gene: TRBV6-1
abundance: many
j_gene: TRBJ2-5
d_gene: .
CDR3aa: CASGPRETQYF
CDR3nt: TGTGCCAGCGGGCCAAGAGAGACCCAGTACTTC

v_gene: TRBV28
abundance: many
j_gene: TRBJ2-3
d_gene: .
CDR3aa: CASSERRGADTQYF
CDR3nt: TGTGCCAGCAGCGAACGTCGGGGCGCAGATACGCAGTATTTT

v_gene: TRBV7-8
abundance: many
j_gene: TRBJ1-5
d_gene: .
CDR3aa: CASSLLGGLNQPQHF
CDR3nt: TGTGCCAGCAGCTTATTAGGCGGTTTGAATCAGCCCCAGCATTTT

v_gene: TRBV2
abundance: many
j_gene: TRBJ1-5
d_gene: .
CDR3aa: CASSELWAGPSNQPQHF
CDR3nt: TGTGCCAGCAGTGAATTGTGGGCAGGGCCTAGCAATCAGCCCCAGCATTTT

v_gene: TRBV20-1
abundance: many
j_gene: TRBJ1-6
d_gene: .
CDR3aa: CSAPRRAFGSPLHF
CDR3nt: TGCAGTGCGCCACGCAGGGCCTTTGGATCACCCCTCCACTTT

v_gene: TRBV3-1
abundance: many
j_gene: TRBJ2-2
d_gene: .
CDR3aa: CASSQGRNTGELFF
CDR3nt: TGTGCCAGCAGCCAAGGAAGGAACACCGGGGAGCTGTTTTTT

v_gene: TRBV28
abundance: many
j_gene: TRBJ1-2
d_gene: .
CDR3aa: CASGDGRLYGYTF
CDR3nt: TGTGCCAGCGGGGACGGTCGACTCTATGGCTACACCTTC

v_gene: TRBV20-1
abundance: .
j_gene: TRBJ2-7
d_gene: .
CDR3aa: CSAETDSYEHYF
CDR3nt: TGCAGTGCCGAGACCGACTCCTACGAGCATTACTTC

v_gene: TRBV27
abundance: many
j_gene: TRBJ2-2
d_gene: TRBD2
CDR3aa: CASRSGGAGTGELFF
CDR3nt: TGTGCCAGCAGGAGCGGGGGGGCCGGGACCGGGGAGCTGTTTTTT

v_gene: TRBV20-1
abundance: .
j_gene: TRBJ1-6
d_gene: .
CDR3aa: CSASASSRPLHF
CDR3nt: TGCAGTGCTAGTGCCAGCTCGAGACCCCTACACTTT

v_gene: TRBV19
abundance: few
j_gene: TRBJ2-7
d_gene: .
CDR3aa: CASSIGGSSVPEQYF
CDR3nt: TGTGCCAGTAGTATAGGAGGTAGTTCTGTTCCCGAGCAGTACTTC

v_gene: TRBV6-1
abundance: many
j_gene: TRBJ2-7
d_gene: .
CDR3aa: CASSESGQIYEQYF
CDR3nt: TGTGCCAGCAGTGAATCCGGACAAATTTACGAGCAGTACTTC

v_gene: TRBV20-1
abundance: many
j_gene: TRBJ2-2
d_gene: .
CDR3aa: CSADRTDQNTGELFF
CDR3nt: TGCAGTGCAGACCGGACAGACCAGAACACCGGGGAGCTGTTTTTT

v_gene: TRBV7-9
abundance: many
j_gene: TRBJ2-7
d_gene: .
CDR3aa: CASSSSESSYEQYF
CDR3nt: TGTGCCAGCAGCTCCTCGGAGAGCTCCTACGAGCAGTACTTC

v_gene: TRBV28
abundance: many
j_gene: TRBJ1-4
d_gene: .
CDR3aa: CASRSRAPVEKLFF
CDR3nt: TGTGCCAGCAGGTCCCGGGCCCCTGTCGAAAAACTGTTTTTT

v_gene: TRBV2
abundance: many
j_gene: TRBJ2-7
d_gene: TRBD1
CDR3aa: CASRTGAHDYEQYF
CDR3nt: TGTGCCAGCAGAACAGGGGCGCACGACTACGAGCAGTACTTC

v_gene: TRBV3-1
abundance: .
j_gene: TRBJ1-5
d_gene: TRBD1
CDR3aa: CASSQGTGGQPQHF
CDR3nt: TGTGCCAGCAGCCAAGGGACAGGGGGGCAGCCCCAGCATTTT

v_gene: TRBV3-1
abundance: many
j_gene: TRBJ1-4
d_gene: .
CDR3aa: CASSPGGREKLFF
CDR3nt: TGTGCCAGCAGCCCGGGAGGGCGTGAAAAACTGTTTTTT

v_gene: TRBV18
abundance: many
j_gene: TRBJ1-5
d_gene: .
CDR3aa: CASSPRGALGNQPQHF
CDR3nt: TGTGCCAGCTCACCAAGGGGGGCCTTGGGCAATCAGCCCCAGCATTTT

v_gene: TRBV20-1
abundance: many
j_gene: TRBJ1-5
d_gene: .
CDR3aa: CSARDPSVDNQPQHF
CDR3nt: TGCAGTGCTAGAGATCCCAGTGTGGACAATCAGCCCCAGCATTTT

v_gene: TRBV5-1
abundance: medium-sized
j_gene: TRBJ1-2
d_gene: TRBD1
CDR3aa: CASSSDPGQGYGYTF
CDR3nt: TGCGCCAGCAGCTCGGACCCGGGACAGGGCTATGGCTACACCTTC

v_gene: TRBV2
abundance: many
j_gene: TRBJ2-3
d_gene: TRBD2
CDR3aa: CASRGTSGSTDTQYF
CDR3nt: TGTGCCAGCAGGGGGACTAGCGGGAGCACAGATACGCAGTATTTT